This is a list of T cell receptor beta chains from one sample in a study of T cells in Graves' hyperthyroidism and ophthalmopathy. From the multiplex PCR reads, TCRdb called clonotypes with MiXCR, one entry per CDR3 protein. The data hold 700,000 or so distinct CDR3 sequences, with over 15% observed a single time. The material sequenced was blood. The receptors were sampled from a man aged 18 to 30 with Graves' hyperthyroidism. The CDR3 runs from the conserved cysteine through the conserved F or W. The D gene is left open where the match is weak. Some rows have no size entry. The others give once, few or many, or a class for an expanded clone.

D gene: -
V gene: TRBV20-1
J gene: TRBJ2-7
CDR3 length: 16
clone size: few
CDR3 protein: CSARDGYQPFAYEQYF
CDR3 DNA: TGCAGTGCTAGAGATGGGTACCAACCGTTTGCCTACGAGCAGTACTTC

D gene: -
V gene: TRBV5-1
J gene: TRBJ2-2
CDR3 length: 13
clone size: -
CDR3 protein: CASSLALGGELFF
CDR3 DNA: TGCGCCAGCAGCCTGGCCTTAGGTGGGGAGCTGTTTTTT

D gene: TRBD2
V gene: TRBV9
J gene: TRBJ2-1
CDR3 length: 17
clone size: few
CDR3 protein: CASSVSLGTSGYNEQFF
CDR3 DNA: TGTGCCAGCAGCGTATCCCTCGGGACTAGCGGTTACAATGAGCAGTTCTTC

D gene: -
V gene: TRBV29-1
J gene: TRBJ1-2
CDR3 length: 13
clone size: few
CDR3 protein: CSVESGVNYGYTF
CDR3 DNA: TGCAGCGTTGAGTCAGGGGTTAACTATGGCTACACCTTC

D gene: TRBD2
V gene: TRBV6-6
J gene: TRBJ2-3
CDR3 length: 16
clone size: -
CDR3 protein: CASSYPTSGNTDTQYF
CDR3 DNA: TGTGCCAGCAGTTACCCGACTAGCGGGAACACAGATACGCAGTATTTT

D gene: -
V gene: TRBV20-1
J gene: TRBJ2-7
CDR3 length: 13
clone size: -
CDR3 protein: CSAKTRGTYEQYF
CDR3 DNA: TGCAGTGCAAAAACTAGAGGGACCTACGAGCAGTACTTC

D gene: TRBD2
V gene: TRBV27
J gene: TRBJ2-7
CDR3 length: 15
clone size: -
CDR3 protein: CASSTRLAGVYEQYF
CDR3 DNA: TGTGCCAGCAGTACACGACTAGCGGGGGTCTACGAGCAGTACTTC

D gene: TRBD1
V gene: TRBV7-7
J gene: TRBJ2-5
CDR3 length: 17
clone size: -
CDR3 protein: CASSPDRALGGQETQYF
CDR3 DNA: TGTGCCAGCAGCCCGGACAGGGCCCTCGGGGGCCAAGAGACCCAGTACTTC

D gene: -
V gene: TRBV7-2
J gene: TRBJ1-5
CDR3 length: 14
clone size: few
CDR3 protein: CASSLDRGIRPQHF
CDR3 DNA: TGTGCCAGCAGCTTAGATCGGGGGATCCGGCCCCAGCATTTT

D gene: -
V gene: TRBV7-3
J gene: TRBJ2-3
CDR3 length: 15
clone size: -
CDR3 protein: CASSLTGAPGDTQYF
CDR3 DNA: TGTGCCAGCAGCTTAACCGGGGCCCCCGGGGATACGCAGTATTTT

D gene: -
V gene: TRBV27
J gene: TRBJ1-5
CDR3 length: 12
clone size: few
CDR3 protein: CASSPSQGTQHF
CDR3 DNA: TGTGCCAGCAGTCCCTCCCAGGGGACCCAGCATTTT

D gene: -
V gene: TRBV7-9
J gene: TRBJ2-2
CDR3 length: 16
clone size: many
CDR3 protein: CASSSTRGQNTGELFF
CDR3 DNA: TGTGCCAGCAGCTCCACCCGGGGACAGAACACCGGGGAGCTGTTTTTT

D gene: -
V gene: TRBV28
J gene: TRBJ1-5
CDR3 length: 14
clone size: -
CDR3 protein: CASSLAANYQPQHF
CDR3 DNA: TGTGCCAGCAGTTTGGCAGCTAACTATCAGCCCCAGCATTTT

D gene: TRBD2
V gene: TRBV27
J gene: TRBJ2-1
CDR3 length: 14
clone size: many
CDR3 protein: CASSSYSGRDEQFF
CDR3 DNA: TGTGCCAGCAGTTCCTATAGCGGGAGGGATGAGCAGTTCTTC

D gene: -
V gene: TRBV6-1
J gene: TRBJ2-4
CDR3 length: 12
clone size: -
CDR3 protein: CASSDLGGVQYF
CDR3 DNA: TGTGCCAGCAGTGACTTAGGGGGAGTTCAGTACTTC

D gene: -
V gene: TRBV20-1
J gene: TRBJ2-1
CDR3 length: 15
clone size: many
CDR3 protein: CSASPHRRTYNEQFF
CDR3 DNA: TGCAGTGCCTCCCCCCACCGGCGTACCTACAATGAGCAGTTCTTC

D gene: -
V gene: TRBV9
J gene: TRBJ2-1
CDR3 length: 18
clone size: -
CDR3 protein: CASSVAGREGNSYNEQFF
CDR3 DNA: TGTGCCAGCAGCGTAGCCGGACGGGAAGGGAACTCCTACAATGAGCAGTTCTTC

D gene: -
V gene: TRBV30
J gene: TRBJ2-1
CDR3 length: 13
clone size: many
CDR3 protein: CAWSAPQDNEQFF
CDR3 DNA: TGTGCCTGGAGTGCCCCACAGGACAATGAGCAGTTCTTC

D gene: TRBD2
V gene: TRBV9
J gene: TRBJ2-3
CDR3 length: 16
clone size: few
CDR3 protein: CASSVESSGSTDTQYF
CDR3 DNA: TGTGCCAGCAGCGTAGAGAGTAGCGGGAGCACAGATACGCAGTATTTT

D gene: -
V gene: TRBV18
J gene: TRBJ1-2
CDR3 length: 14
clone size: many
CDR3 protein: CASSRDVTNYGYTF
CDR3 DNA: TGTGCCAGCTCACGGGACGTTACTAACTATGGCTACACCTTC

D gene: -
V gene: TRBV18
J gene: TRBJ1-4
CDR3 length: 14
clone size: many
CDR3 protein: CASSPASVEEKLFF
CDR3 DNA: TGTGCCAGCTCACCAGCATCGGTGGAAGAAAAACTGTTTTTT

D gene: TRBD2
V gene: TRBV29-1
J gene: TRBJ2-7
CDR3 length: 16
clone size: -
CDR3 protein: CSVWGLAGNKGDEQYF
CDR3 DNA: TGCAGCGTTTGGGGACTAGCGGGAAATAAAGGAGACGAGCAGTACTTC

D gene: -
V gene: TRBV7-2
J gene: TRBJ1-6
CDR3 length: 17
clone size: few
CDR3 protein: CASSLATGTIVNSPLHF
CDR3 DNA: TGTGCCAGCAGCTTAGCTACCGGGACGATCGTAAATTCACCCCTCCACTTT

D gene: -
V gene: TRBV7-2
J gene: TRBJ2-7
CDR3 length: 13
clone size: many
CDR3 protein: CASSPQMSYEQYF
CDR3 DNA: TGTGCCAGCAGCCCTCAGATGTCCTACGAGCAGTACTTC

D gene: -
V gene: TRBV7-2
J gene: TRBJ2-1
CDR3 length: 15
clone size: many
CDR3 protein: CASSNLAGLNNEQFF
CDR3 DNA: TGTGCCAGCAGTAATTTGGCGGGATTGAACAATGAGCAGTTCTTC

D gene: -
V gene: TRBV20-1
J gene: TRBJ2-5
CDR3 length: 17
clone size: -
CDR3 protein: CSARGVGPTHLQETQYF
CDR3 DNA: TGCAGTGCTAGAGGGGTGGGGCCAACACACCTACAAGAGACCCAGTACTTC

D gene: -
V gene: TRBV5-1
J gene: TRBJ2-2
CDR3 length: 15
clone size: -
CDR3 protein: CASSTGTLHLGELFF
CDR3 DNA: TGCGCCAGCAGTACCGGGACCCTCCATCTAGGGGAGCTGTTTTTT

D gene: -
V gene: TRBV6-1
J gene: TRBJ2-7
CDR3 length: 15
clone size: many
CDR3 protein: CASSHQPAGPYEQYF
CDR3 DNA: TGTGCCAGCAGCCACCAGCCCGCAGGACCCTACGAGCAGTACTTC

D gene: TRBD2
V gene: TRBV25-1
J gene: TRBJ2-5
CDR3 length: 15
clone size: -
CDR3 protein: CASSEYGTSRETQYF
CDR3 DNA: TGTGCCAGCAGTGAATATGGGACTAGTCGGGAGACCCAGTACTTC

D gene: TRBD1
V gene: TRBV7-9
J gene: TRBJ2-3
CDR3 length: 17
clone size: many
CDR3 protein: CASSTTRRDRDTDTQYF
CDR3 DNA: TGTGCCAGCAGTACTACCCGCCGGGACAGGGACACAGATACGCAGTATTTT

D gene: TRBD2
V gene: TRBV28
J gene: TRBJ2-1
CDR3 length: 18
clone size: many
CDR3 protein: CASTREASGRRAYNEQFF
CDR3 DNA: TGTGCCAGCACTCGAGAGGCTAGCGGGAGGAGGGCCTACAATGAGCAGTTCTTC

D gene: TRBD2
V gene: TRBV25-1
J gene: TRBJ2-3
CDR3 length: 15
clone size: -
CDR3 protein: CASGLWREAPDTQYF
CDR3 DNA: TGTGCCAGCGGCCTGTGGCGGGAGGCCCCAGATACGCAGTATTTT

D gene: -
V gene: TRBV5-1
J gene: TRBJ2-3
CDR3 length: 15
clone size: -
CDR3 protein: CASSYRGDRTDTQYF
CDR3 DNA: TGCGCCAGCAGCTACCGGGGCGATCGCACAGATACGCAGTATTTT

D gene: -
V gene: TRBV14
J gene: TRBJ2-3
CDR3 length: 14
clone size: -
CDR3 protein: CASSQGGGTDTQYF
CDR3 DNA: TGTGCCAGCAGCCAGGGGGGAGGCACAGATACGCAGTATTTT

D gene: -
V gene: TRBV11-2
J gene: TRBJ2-1
CDR3 length: 13
clone size: many
CDR3 protein: CASSWSRAGEQFF
CDR3 DNA: TGTGCCAGCAGCTGGTCCCGGGCCGGTGAGCAGTTCTTC

D gene: TRBD1
V gene: TRBV4-3
J gene: TRBJ1-1
CDR3 length: 15
clone size: many
CDR3 protein: CASSQGSTGGSGAFF
CDR3 DNA: TGCGCCAGCAGCCAAGGAAGTACAGGGGGATCGGGAGCTTTCTTT

D gene: -
V gene: TRBV19
J gene: TRBJ1-1
CDR3 length: 14
clone size: -
CDR3 protein: CASSVGWGNTEAFF
CDR3 DNA: TGTGCCAGTAGTGTGGGATGGGGCAACACTGAAGCTTTCTTT

D gene: TRBD2
V gene: TRBV6-2/TRBV6-3
J gene: TRBJ2-3
CDR3 length: 15
clone size: -
CDR3 protein: CASTQTSDLTDTQYF
CDR3 DNA: TGTGCCAGCACCCAGACTAGCGACCTCACAGATACGCAGTATTTT

D gene: TRBD1
V gene: TRBV7-9
J gene: TRBJ1-6
CDR3 length: 17
clone size: -
CDR3 protein: CASSLVRTGGHNSPLHF
CDR3 DNA: TGTGCCAGCAGCTTGGTTAGGACAGGGGGCCATAATTCACCCCTCCACTTT

D gene: -
V gene: TRBV19
J gene: TRBJ2-1
CDR3 length: 14
clone size: once
CDR3 protein: CASSVTVTYNEQFF
CDR3 DNA: TGTGCCAGTAGTGTCACGGTAACCTACAATGAGCAGTTCTTC